This T cell receptor beta chain appears in the sequencing data of a study of OX40 agonist ivuxolimab in advanced cancers. Study at large: Dose-escalation patients' cancers were hepatocellular carcinoma, melanoma, renal cell or head and neck cancer.

A remark on this clone: Its antigen is currently unknown.

Trimming removed 4 bases from V and 1 base from J, with 8 bases in between. The CDR3 has 13 amino acids. Germline assignment: CDR1 SEHNR and CDR2 FQNEAQ (reference sequence). Assay: immunoSEQ multiplex PCR; the TCRdb copy retains only in-frame clones and omits some. The sample holds over 50,000 clones, 86% seen once. Study-wide points: The investigators did not determine what antigen specificity the expanded peripheral T cells had. Researchers report that CD8+ T cells had, on average, more expanded clones than CD4+.

This receptor was taken from an adult with an advanced solid tumor such as melanoma, head and neck, liver or kidney cancer. The chain carries TRBV7-9 and TRBJ2-7; tentative D call: TRBD1 (5 bases). The specimen comprised CD4+ or CD8+ T cells sorted from blood, sampled in a trial of the OX40 agonist ivuxolimab. CDR3 sequence: CASSSKGSYEQYF. In nucleotides, the CDR3 is TGTGCCAGCAGCTCAAAGGGGTCCTACGAGCAGTACTTC.